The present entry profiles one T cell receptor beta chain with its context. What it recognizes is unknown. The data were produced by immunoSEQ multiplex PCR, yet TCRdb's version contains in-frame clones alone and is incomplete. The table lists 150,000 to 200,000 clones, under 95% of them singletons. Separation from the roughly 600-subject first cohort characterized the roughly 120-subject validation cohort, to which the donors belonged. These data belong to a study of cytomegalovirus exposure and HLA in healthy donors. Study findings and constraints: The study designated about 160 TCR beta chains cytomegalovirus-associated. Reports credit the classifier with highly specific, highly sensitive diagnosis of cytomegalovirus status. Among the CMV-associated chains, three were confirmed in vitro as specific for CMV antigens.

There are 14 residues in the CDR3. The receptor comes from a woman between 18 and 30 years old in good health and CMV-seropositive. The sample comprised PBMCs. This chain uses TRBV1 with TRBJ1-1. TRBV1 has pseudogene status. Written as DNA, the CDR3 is TGCACCAGCAGCCAAGATTACGAGGCGACTGAAGCTTTCTTT. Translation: CTSSQDYEATEAFF.